What follows are 13 T cell receptor beta chains derived from one specimen sequenced in a study of cytomegalovirus exposure and HLA in healthy donors. TCRdb's copy holds only in-frame clones and misses some; the assay was immunoSEQ multiplex PCR. The sample includes 350,000 or so clones, 80% to 90% of them seen just once. The sequenced sample was PBMCs. The receptors originated from a young woman in good health and CMV-seronegative.

On this clone itself: Distinct nucleotide sequences in the sample also encode this CDR3. The V gene is TRBV5-4, the J gene TRBJ2-7; 8 nucleotides agree with TRBD2. Germline CDR1 is SGHNT and CDR2 is YYREEE (reference sequence). The CDR3 extends over 15 amino acids. J was trimmed by 0 bases and V by 1 base; bases with no gene match: 3. The CDR3 is CASSLSSGSSYEQYF. Here the CDR3 DNA reads TGTGCCAGCAGCTTGTCCAGCGGGAGCTCCTACGAGCAGTACTTC. Combining the CDR3 with reference TRBV5-4 and TRBJ2-7 gives the whole variable domain ETGVTQSPTHLIKTRGQQVTLRCSSQSGHNTVSWYQQALGQGPQFIFQYYREEENGRGNFPPRFSGLQFPNYSSELNVNALELDDSALYLCASSLSSGSSYEQYFGPGTRLTVT.

This clone was recorded only once. CDR3 region: CASSLGLPLGEQYF. The CDR3 nucleotides are TGTGCCAGCAGTTTGGGACTACCACTGGGGGAGCAGTACTTC. The rearrangement uses TRBV27 and TRBJ2-7; 7 bases fit TRBD2. This CDR3 is built from 14 residues. The ends lost 3 bases at V and 7 bases at J; junction bases unmatched: 9. Germline CDR1 reads MNHEY; CDR2 reads SMNVEV (reference sequence).

V usage is TRBV4-3 and J usage is TRBJ2-5; D gene unclear. The germline V gene has CDR1 LGHNA and CDR2 YSLEER. The CDR3 contains 15 residues. V lost 0 bases to trimming and J lost 1 base, with 9 bases between them. CDR3 residues: CASSQDRALQETQYF. The CDR3 DNA sequence: TGCGCCAGCAGCCAAGATCGAGCCCTCCAAGAGACCCAGTACTTC.

The rearrangement links TRBV9 to TRBJ2-2, with 9 bases identical to TRBD2. The ends lost 0 bases at V and 4 bases at J; junction bases unmatched: 4. Germline V gives CDR1 SGDLS, CDR2 YYNGEE. CDR3 length equals 16 residues. The CDR3 reads CASSVDSGSVTGELFF. CDR3 in DNA: TGTGCCAGCAGCGTAGATAGCGGGAGCGTCACCGGGGAGCTGTTTTTT.

The chain recombines TRBV28 with TRBJ1-3; D not resolved. This CDR3 region has 12 residues. Germline CDR1 and CDR2: MDHEN and SYDVKM. V lost 10 bases, J lost 3 bases, and 10 bases lay in between. As DNA, the CDR3 is TGTGCCACCCACTCCCATGGAAACACCATATATTTT. Amino acid sequence: CATHSHGNTIYF.

This clone was seen just once. The chain couples TRBV28 to TRBJ2-7; 8 nucleotides line up with TRBD1. This CDR3 comprises 15 residues. Trimming removed 1 base from V and 5 bases from J; junction bases left unmatched: 7. Germline CDR1 MDHEN, CDR2 SYDVKM. The CDR3 DNA sequence: TGTGCCAGCAGTTTATATCAGGGGGCGCAAGACGAGCAGTACTTC. This codes for CASSLYQGAQDEQYF.

This sequence joins TRBV4-3 and TRBJ1-5; D remains unclear. This CDR3 region has 15 residues. V was trimmed by 0 bases and J by 1 base, leaving 7 bases between them. The germline CDR1 and CDR2 sequences are LGHNA and YSLEER. CDR3 protein: CASSQDRFSNQPQHF. DNA for the CDR3: TGCGCCAGCAGCCAAGATAGATTCAGCAATCAGCCCCAGCATTTT.

This clone showed up just a few times. J is TRBJ1-1 and V is TRBV27; 9 bases align to TRBD1. This CDR3 contains 15 residues. Germline values: CDR1 MNHEY, CDR2 SMNVEV (reference sequence). V shed 5 bases, J shed 5 bases, and the junction held 9 bases outside the gene matches. CDR3 sequence: CASSTGQGGRTEAFF. For the CDR3, the DNA is TGTGCCAGCAGTACGGGACAGGGAGGGCGAACTGAAGCTTTCTTT.

The chain links TRBV15 to TRBJ1-4, with D perhaps TRBD1 (6 bases). The CDR3 sequence is 13 residues long. Trimming removed 8 bases from V and 1 base from J, with 8 bases in between. Germline lookup yields CDR1 LNHNV and CDR2 YYDKDF (reference sequence). This chain's CDR3 is CATYRETNEKLFF. The CDR3 DNA is TGTGCCACCTACAGGGAAACTAATGAAAAACTGTTTTTT.

CDR3 bases: TGTGCCAGCAGTGCCATTGCGGGAGGGCCGGATACGCAGTATTTT. It translates to CASSAIAGGPDTQYF. The chain recombines TRBV6-1 with TRBJ2-3; 9 bases agree with TRBD2. The CDR3 is made up of 15 amino acids. V gave up 4 bases and J gave up 6 bases; unmatched junction bases: 8. CDR1 MNHNS and CDR2 SASEGT come from the germline V gene.

This clone was seen ten or more times. This chain connects TRBV6-4 to TRBJ2-2; perhaps TRBD2 as D (6 bases). Germline V gives CDR1 MRHNA, CDR2 SNTAGT. The CDR3 is 15 amino acids. V dropped 0 bases and J dropped 2 bases, with 7 bases sitting between them. The chain's CDR3 is CASSDSGTNTGELFF. Written as DNA, the CDR3 is TGTGCCAGCAGTGACTCCGGGACTAACACCGGGGAGCTGTTTTTT.

The chain is built from TRBV15 and TRBJ2-7, with D tentatively TRBD2 (6 bases). This CDR3 contains 14 residues. V lost 3 bases, J lost 0 bases, and 9 bases lay in between. Germline V gene lookup returns CDR1 LNHNV and CDR2 YYDKDF (reference sequence). This CDR3 is CATSREGFSYEQYF. The CDR3 nucleotides are TGTGCCACCAGCAGGGAGGGTTTCTCCTACGAGCAGTACTTC.

The chain uses TRBV19 and TRBJ2-7; 8 nucleotides align to TRBD1. The J segment lost 5 bases and the V segment lost 8 bases, leaving 8 bases of the junction unmatched. This CDR3 has 13 amino acids. Germline CDR1 and CDR2: LNHDA and SQIVND (reference sequence). The CDR3 sequence is CASLDRGINEQYF. The CDR3 DNA reads as TGTGCCAGTCTAGACAGGGGAATTAACGAGCAGTACTTC.